This T cell receptor (beta chain) was sequenced during a study of T cell changes during pregnancy in multiple sclerosis. Repertoires were generated with immunoSEQ multiplex PCR, while TCRdb's copy carries only in-frame clones and drops some. Counted here are 65,000 to 90,000 clones, 92% occurring once; the ten biggest clones make up approximately 2.2%. The CDR3 length is 15 residues. With 0 bases clipped from V and 9 bases from J, the junction kept 8 bases outside the gene matches. Germline lookup yields CDR1 KGHSY and CDR2 FQNENV. The sequencing here drew on peripheral blood, taken before pregnancy. The chain joins TRBV16 to TRBJ2-7; 10 bases are a match to TRBD2. The origin of this receptor is a female donor with multiple sclerosis, enrolled in a pregnancy study. The CDR3 is CASSQSTAGGPRQYF. CDR3 nucleotides: TGTGCCAGCAGCCAATCCACAGCGGGAGGGCCTAGGCAGTACTTC.